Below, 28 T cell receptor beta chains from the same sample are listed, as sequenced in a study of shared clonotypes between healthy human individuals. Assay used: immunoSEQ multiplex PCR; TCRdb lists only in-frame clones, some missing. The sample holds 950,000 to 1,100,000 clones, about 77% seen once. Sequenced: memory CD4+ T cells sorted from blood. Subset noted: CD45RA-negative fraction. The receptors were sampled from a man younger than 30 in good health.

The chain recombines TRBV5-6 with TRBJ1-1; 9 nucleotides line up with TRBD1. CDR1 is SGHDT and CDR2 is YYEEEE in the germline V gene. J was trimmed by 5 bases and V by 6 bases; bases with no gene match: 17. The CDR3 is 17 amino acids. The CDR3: CASTNRGRSKVGTEAFF. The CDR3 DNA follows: TGTGCCAGCACCAACAGGGGGCGGAGCAAGGTAGGGACTGAAGCTTTCTTT.

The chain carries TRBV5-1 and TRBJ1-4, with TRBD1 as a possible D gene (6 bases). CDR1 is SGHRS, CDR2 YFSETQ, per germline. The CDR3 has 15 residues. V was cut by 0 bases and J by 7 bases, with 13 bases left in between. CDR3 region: CASSLEGGGGEKLFF. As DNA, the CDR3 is TGCGCCAGCAGCTTGGAAGGGGGAGGAGGTGAAAAACTGTTTTTT. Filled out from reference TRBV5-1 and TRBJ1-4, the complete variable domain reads KAGVTQTPRYLIKTRGQQVTLSCSPISGHRSVSWYQQTPGQGLQFLFEYFSETQRNKGNFPGRFSGRQFSNSRSEMNVSTLELGDSALYLCASSLEGGGGEKLFFGSGTQLSVL.

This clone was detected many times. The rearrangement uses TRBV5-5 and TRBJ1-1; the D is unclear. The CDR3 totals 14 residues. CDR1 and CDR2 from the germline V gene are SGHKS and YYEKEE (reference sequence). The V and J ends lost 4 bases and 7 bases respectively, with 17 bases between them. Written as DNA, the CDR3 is TGTGCCAGCAGCCTTCTGTCGCGGGTTTATGAAGCTTTCTTT. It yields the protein CASSLLSRVYEAFF.

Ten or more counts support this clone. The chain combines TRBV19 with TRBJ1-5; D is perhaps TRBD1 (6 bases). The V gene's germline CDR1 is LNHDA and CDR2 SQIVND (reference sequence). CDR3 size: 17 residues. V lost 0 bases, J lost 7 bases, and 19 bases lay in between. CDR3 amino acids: CASSIDLRGSRYQPQHF. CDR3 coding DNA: TGTGCCAGTAGTATAGATCTTAGGGGGTCGAGATACCAGCCCCAGCATTTT.

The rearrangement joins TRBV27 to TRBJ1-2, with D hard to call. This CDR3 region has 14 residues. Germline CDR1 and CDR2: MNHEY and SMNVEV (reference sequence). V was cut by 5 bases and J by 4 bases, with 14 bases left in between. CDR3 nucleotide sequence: TGTGCCAGCAGTAAATATAGCGAGCTCTATGGCTACACCTTC. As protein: CASSKYSELYGYTF.

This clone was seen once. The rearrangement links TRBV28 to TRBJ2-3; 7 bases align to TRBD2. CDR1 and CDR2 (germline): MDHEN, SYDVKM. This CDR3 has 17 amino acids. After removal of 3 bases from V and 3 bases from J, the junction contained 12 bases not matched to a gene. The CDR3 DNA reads TGTGCCAGCAGTTTGGCGAGCTACGGCGGGGGTACAGATACGCAGTATTTT. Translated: CASSLASYGGGTDTQYF. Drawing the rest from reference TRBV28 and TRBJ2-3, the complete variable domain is DVKVTQSSRYLVKRTGEKVFLECVQDMDHENMFWYRQDPGLGLRLIYFSYDVKMKEKGDIPEGYSVSREKKERFSLILESASTNQTSMYLCASSLASYGGGTDTQYFGPGTRLTVL.

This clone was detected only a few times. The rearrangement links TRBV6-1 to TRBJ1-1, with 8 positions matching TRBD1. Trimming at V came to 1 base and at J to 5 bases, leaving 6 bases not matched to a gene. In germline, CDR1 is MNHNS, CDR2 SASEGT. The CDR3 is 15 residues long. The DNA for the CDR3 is TGTGCCAGCAGTGAAGTTCAGGGGGCATTGACTGAAGCTTTCTTT. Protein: CASSEVQGALTEAFF.

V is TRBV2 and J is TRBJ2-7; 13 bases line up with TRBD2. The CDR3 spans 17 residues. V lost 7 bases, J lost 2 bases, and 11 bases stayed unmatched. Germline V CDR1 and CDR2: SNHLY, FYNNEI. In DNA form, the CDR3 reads TGTGCCAGCACCCTGAGGACTAGCGGGGGCGCCGCCTACGAGCAGTACTTC. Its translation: CASTLRTSGGAAYEQYF. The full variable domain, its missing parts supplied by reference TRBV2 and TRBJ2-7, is EPEVTQTPSHQVTQMGQEVILRCVPISNHLYFYWYRQILGQKVEFLVSFYNNEISEKSEIFDDQFSVERPDGSNFTLKIRSTKLEDSAMYFCASTLRTSGGAAYEQYFGPGTRLTVT.

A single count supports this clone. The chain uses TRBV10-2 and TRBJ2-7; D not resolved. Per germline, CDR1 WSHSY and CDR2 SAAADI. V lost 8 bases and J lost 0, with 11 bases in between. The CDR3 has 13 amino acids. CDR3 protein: CASRWSPSYEQYF. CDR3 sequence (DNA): TGCGCCAGCCGCTGGAGCCCCTCCTACGAGCAGTACTTC.

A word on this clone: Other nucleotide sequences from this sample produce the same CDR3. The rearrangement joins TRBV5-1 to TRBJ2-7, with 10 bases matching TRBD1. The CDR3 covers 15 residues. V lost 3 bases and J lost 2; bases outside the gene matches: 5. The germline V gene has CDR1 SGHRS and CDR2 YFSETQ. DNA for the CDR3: TGCGCCAGCAGCTCTGGCGGGACAGGGGCCTACGAGCAGTACTTC. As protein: CASSSGGTGAYEQYF.

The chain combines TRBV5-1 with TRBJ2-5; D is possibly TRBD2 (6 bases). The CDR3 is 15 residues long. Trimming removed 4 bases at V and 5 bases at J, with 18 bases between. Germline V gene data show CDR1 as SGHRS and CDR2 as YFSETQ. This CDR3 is CASSPGRGRSETQYF. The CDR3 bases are TGCGCCAGCAGCCCTGGACGGGGGAGGTCGGAGACCCAGTACTTC.

CDR3 region: CATSREGGLAGGPIDTQYF. For the CDR3, the DNA is TGTGCCACCAGCAGAGAAGGAGGACTAGCGGGAGGGCCAATAGATACGCAGTATTTT. The chain carries TRBV15 and TRBJ2-3; TRBD2 matches 15 bases. The length of the CDR3 is 19 residues. CDR1 and CDR2 from the germline V gene are LNHNV and YYDKDF (reference sequence). The V gene end was trimmed by 0 bases and the J gene end by 5 bases; junction bases not matched to a gene: 9.

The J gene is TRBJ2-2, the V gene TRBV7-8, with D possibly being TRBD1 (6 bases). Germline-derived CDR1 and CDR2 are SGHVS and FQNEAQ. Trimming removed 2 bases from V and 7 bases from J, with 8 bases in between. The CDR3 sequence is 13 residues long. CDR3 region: CASSLRGIGELFF. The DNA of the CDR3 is TGTGCCAGCAGCTTAAGGGGGATCGGGGAGCTGTTTTTT.

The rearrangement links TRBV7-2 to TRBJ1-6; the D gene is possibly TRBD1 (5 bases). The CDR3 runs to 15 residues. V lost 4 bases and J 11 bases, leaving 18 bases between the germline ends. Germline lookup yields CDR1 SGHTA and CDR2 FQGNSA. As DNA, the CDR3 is TGTGCCAGCAGCTCAGCGGGGGGGTTACAGGCACCCCTCCACTTT. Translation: CASSSAGGLQAPLHF.

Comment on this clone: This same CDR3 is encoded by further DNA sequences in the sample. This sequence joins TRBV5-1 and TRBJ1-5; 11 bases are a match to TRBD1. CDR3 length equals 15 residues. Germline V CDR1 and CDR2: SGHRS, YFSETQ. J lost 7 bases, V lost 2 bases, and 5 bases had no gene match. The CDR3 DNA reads TGCGCCAGCAGCTTAGGGACAGGGGGTGAACAGCCCCAGCATTTT. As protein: CASSLGTGGEQPQHF.

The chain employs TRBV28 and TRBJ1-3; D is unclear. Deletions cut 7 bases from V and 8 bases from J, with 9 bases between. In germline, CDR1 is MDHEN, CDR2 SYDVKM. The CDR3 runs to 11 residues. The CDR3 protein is CASTAGDTIYF. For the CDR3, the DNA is TGTGCCAGCACCGCCGGAGACACCATATATTTT.

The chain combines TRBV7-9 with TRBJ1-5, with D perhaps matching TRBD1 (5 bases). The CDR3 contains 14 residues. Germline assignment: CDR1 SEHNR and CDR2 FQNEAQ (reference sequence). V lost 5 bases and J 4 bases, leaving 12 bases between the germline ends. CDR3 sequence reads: CASSRGGGNQPQHF. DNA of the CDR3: TGTGCCAGCAGCCGCGGGGGGGGAAATCAGCCCCAGCATTTT.

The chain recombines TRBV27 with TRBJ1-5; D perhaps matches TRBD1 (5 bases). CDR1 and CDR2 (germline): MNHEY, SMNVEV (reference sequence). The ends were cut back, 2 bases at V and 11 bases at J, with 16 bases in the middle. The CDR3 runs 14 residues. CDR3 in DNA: TGTGCCAGCAGTTTAGGGACCCGTGGAGGGGCCCAGCATTTT. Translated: CASSLGTRGGAQHF.

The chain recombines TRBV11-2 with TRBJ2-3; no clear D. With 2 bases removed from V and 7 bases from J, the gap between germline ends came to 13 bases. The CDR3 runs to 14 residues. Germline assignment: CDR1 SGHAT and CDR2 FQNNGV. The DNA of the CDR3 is TGTGCCAGCAGCTTAAACATAAACGCCTATACGCAGTATTTT. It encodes CASSLNINAYTQYF.

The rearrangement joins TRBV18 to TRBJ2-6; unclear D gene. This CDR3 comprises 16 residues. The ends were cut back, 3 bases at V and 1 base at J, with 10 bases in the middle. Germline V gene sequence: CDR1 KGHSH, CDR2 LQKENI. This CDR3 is CASSPYSGSGANVLTF. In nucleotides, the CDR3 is TGTGCCAGCTCACCGTATTCGGGTTCTGGGGCCAACGTCCTGACTTTC.

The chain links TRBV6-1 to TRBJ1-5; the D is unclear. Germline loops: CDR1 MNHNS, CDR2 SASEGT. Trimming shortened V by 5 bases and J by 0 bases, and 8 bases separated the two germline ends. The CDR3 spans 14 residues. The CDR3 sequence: CASSLQNSNQPQHF. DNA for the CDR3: TGTGCCAGCAGTCTCCAGAATAGCAATCAGCCCCAGCATTTT.

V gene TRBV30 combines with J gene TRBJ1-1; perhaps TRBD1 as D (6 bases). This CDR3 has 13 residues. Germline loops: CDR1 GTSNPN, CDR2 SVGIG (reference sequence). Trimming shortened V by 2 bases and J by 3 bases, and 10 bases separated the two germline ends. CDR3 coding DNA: TGTGCCTGGAGTACAGGGTCGGACACTGAAGCTTTCTTT. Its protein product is CAWSTGSDTEAFF.

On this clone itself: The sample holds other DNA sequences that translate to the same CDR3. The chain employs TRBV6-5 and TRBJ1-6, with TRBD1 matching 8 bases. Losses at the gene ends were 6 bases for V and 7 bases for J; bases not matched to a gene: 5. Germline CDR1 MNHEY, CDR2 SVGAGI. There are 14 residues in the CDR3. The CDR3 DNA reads TGTGCCAGCAGCCCGACAGGGGTAAATTCACCCCTCCACTTT. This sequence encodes CASSPTGVNSPLHF.

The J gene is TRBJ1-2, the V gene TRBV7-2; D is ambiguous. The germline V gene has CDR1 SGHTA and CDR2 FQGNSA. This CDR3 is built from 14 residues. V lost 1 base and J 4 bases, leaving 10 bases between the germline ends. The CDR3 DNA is TGTGCCAGCAGCTTAGATTACGGATCCTATGGCTACACCTTC. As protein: CASSLDYGSYGYTF.

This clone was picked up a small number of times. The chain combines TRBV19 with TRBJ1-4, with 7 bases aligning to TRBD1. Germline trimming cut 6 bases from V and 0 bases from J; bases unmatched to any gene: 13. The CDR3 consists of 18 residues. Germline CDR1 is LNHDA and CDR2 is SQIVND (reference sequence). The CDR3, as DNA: TGTGCCAGTAGCCCCACATTCCGCAGGGGGACAACTAATGAAAAACTGTTTTTT. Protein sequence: CASSPTFRRGTTNEKLFF.

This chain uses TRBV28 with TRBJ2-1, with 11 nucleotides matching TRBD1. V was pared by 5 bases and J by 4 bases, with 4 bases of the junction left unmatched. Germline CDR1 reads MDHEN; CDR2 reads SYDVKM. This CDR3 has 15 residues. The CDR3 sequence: CASSRGTGGYNEQFF. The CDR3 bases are TGTGCCAGCAGTCGAGGGACAGGGGGTTACAATGAGCAGTTCTTC.

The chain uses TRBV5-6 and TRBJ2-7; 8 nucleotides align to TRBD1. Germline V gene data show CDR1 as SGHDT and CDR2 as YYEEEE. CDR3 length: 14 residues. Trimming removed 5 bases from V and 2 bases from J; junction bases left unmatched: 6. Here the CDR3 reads CASRGQGGPYEQYF. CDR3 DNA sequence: TGTGCCAGCAGAGGACAGGGTGGACCCTACGAGCAGTACTTC.

CDR3 in DNA: TGTGCCAGCAGCTTGCCGCAGTCCCATTCACCCCTCCACTTT. Translated: CASSLPQSHSPLHF. This chain joins TRBV5-6 and TRBJ1-6; D uncertain. Per the germline V gene, CDR1 is SGHDT and CDR2 is YYEEEE. This CDR3 spans 14 amino acids. Trimming stripped 1 base from V and 8 bases from J, with 10 bases between. Full variable domain (missing parts from reference TRBV5-6 and TRBJ1-6): DAGVTQSPTHLIKTRGQQVTLRCSPKSGHDTVSWYQQALGQGPQFIFQYYEEEERQRGNFPDRFSGHQFPNYSSELNVNALLLGDSALYLCASSLPQSHSPLHFGNGTRLTVT.